The 17 T cell receptor beta chains below were found in one sample sequenced in a study of blood T cell repertoires in COVID-19. Only in-frame clones appear in the TCRdb table, and some are missing; sequencing was by immunoSEQ multiplex PCR. In the table there are fewer than 80,000 clones, roughly 86% of which are singletons. The sequenced material came from peripheral blood. The origin of the receptors is a man between 70 and 80 years old with acute or convalescent COVID-19.

The chain employs TRBV18 and TRBJ1-3, with D hard to call. The CDR3 is 15 amino acids. Between the trimmed V and J ends, which lost 2 bases and 0 bases, there was a span of 8 bases. The germline CDR1 and CDR2 sequences are KGHSH and LQKENI. The CDR3 DNA sequence: TGTGCCAGCTCACCAACACAGCCCTCTGGAAACACCATATATTTT. Protein: CASSPTQPSGNTIYF. Variable domain in full (rest from reference TRBV18 and TRBJ1-3): NAGVMQNPRHLVRRRGQEARLRCSPMKGHSHVYWYRQLPEEGLKFMVYLQKENIIDESGMPKERFSAEFPKEGPSILRIQQVVRGDSAAYFCASSPTQPSGNTIYFGEGSWLTVV.

The chain has TRBV5-4 and TRBJ2-7; 8 bases match TRBD2. The CDR3 has 15 amino acids. With 1 base clipped from V and 4 bases from J, the junction kept 7 bases outside the gene matches. The germline V gene has CDR1 SGHNT and CDR2 YYREEE (reference sequence). The chain's CDR3 is CASSLRLAGMYEQYF. The CDR3 nucleotides are TGTGCCAGCAGCTTGAGATTAGCGGGGATGTACGAGCAGTACTTC. Drawing the rest from reference TRBV5-4 and TRBJ2-7, the complete variable domain is ETGVTQSPTHLIKTRGQQVTLRCSSQSGHNTVSWYQQALGQGPQFIFQYYREEENGRGNFPPRFSGLQFPNYSSELNVNALELDDSALYLCASSLRLAGMYEQYFGPGTRLTVT.

A note on this clone: This specimen includes other DNA sequences encoding the same CDR3. The gene calls are TRBV2 and TRBJ1-2; perhaps TRBD1 as D (6 bases). Per the germline V gene, CDR1 is SNHLY and CDR2 is FYNNEI. Deletions cut 8 bases from V and 5 bases from J, with 18 bases between. This CDR3 has 14 amino acids. The CDR3: CASLLRTEAYGYTF. DNA for the CDR3: TGTGCCAGCCTCCTACGGACAGAGGCTTATGGCTACACCTTC.

This clone has only one observation. V is TRBV19 and J is TRBJ2-6, with no clear D. Between the trimmed V and J ends, which lost 4 bases and 0 bases, there was a span of 7 bases. The CDR3 has 15 residues. Germline loops: CDR1 LNHDA, CDR2 SQIVND (reference sequence). CDR3 bases: TGTGCCAGTAGTACCCAAAACTCTGGGGCCAACGTCCTGACTTTC. The encoded protein is CASSTQNSGANVLTF. The full variable domain, in which reference TRBV19 and TRBJ2-6 provide the parts outside the CDR3, is DGGITQSPKYLFRKEGQNVTLSCEQNLNHDAMYWYRQDPGQGLRLIYYSQIVNDFQKGDIAEGYSVSREKKESFPLTVTSAQKNPTAFYLCASSTQNSGANVLTFGAGSRLTVL.

In its sample, this clone was seen a few times. CDR3 region: CASSQSRVGGYTF. The CDR3 coding sequence is TGTGCCAGCAGCCAAAGCCGGGTTGGGGGCTACACCTTC. The rearrangement joins TRBV9 to TRBJ1-2; D ambiguous. Germline V CDR1 and CDR2: SGDLS, YYNGEE. The length of the CDR3 is 13 residues. Trimming removed 4 bases at V and 8 bases at J, with 15 bases between.

The V gene is TRBV9, the J gene TRBJ2-5; D perhaps matches TRBD1 (5 bases). Germline V gene data show CDR1 as SGDLS and CDR2 as YYNGEE. V was pared by 0 bases and J by 2 bases, with 14 bases between. The length of the CDR3 is 16 residues. CDR3 DNA sequence: TGTGCCAGCAGCGTAGTAGGGGTTTCGCGGCAAGAGACCCAGTACTTC. Protein sequence: CASSVVGVSRQETQYF.

V gene TRBV6-5 combines with J gene TRBJ1-1; 11 positions match TRBD1. The germline gives CDR1 MNHEY, CDR2 SVGAGI. The CDR3 totals 15 residues. J was trimmed by 7 bases and V by 10 bases; bases with no gene match: 14. This CDR3 is CATRDRGTRRSEAFF. CDR3 in DNA: TGTGCCACGCGGGACAGGGGGACTCGAAGAAGTGAAGCTTTCTTT.

The V gene is TRBV27, the J gene TRBJ2-7; D call uncertain. With 2 bases removed from V and 0 bases from J, the gap between germline ends came to 8 bases. Germline V gene lookup returns CDR1 MNHEY and CDR2 SMNVEV (reference sequence). The length of the CDR3 is 14 residues. Here the CDR3 reads CASSLQQSSYEQYF. The CDR3 coding sequence is TGTGCCAGCAGTTTACAACAGAGCTCCTACGAGCAGTACTTC.

V and J are TRBV11-2 and TRBJ2-7; 9 bases agree with TRBD1. The CDR3 length is 15 residues. The J segment lost 2 bases and the V segment lost 3 bases, leaving 5 bases of the junction unmatched. CDR1 is SGHAT, CDR2 FQNNGV, per germline. In DNA form, the CDR3 reads TGTGCCAGCAGCTTCTCGGACAGGGGCCCCTACGAGCAGTACTTC. This translates into CASSFSDRGPYEQYF.

The V call is TRBV3-1 (or the pseudogene TRBV3-2), the J call TRBJ2-7, with TRBD1 matching over 9 bases. CDR3 length equals 15 residues. V was pared by 7 bases and J by 4 bases, with 11 bases of the junction left unmatched. Germline V gene lookup returns CDR1 LGHDT and CDR2 YNNKEL (reference sequence). The CDR3: CASTTQVGTGYEQYF. The CDR3 DNA reads TGTGCCAGCACCACACAGGTGGGGACAGGGTACGAGCAGTACTTC.

This chain uses TRBV18 with TRBJ2-1, with D maybe TRBD1 (5 bases). Trimming removed 3 bases from V and 4 bases from J, with 7 bases in between. This CDR3 has 13 amino acids. In germline, CDR1 is KGHSH, CDR2 LQKENI. The CDR3 DNA reads as TGTGCCAGCTCACCGGGGCGGTACAATGAGCAGTTCTTC. Translating gives CASSPGRYNEQFF.

In its sample, this clone was seen a few times. The rearrangement joins TRBV6-1 to TRBJ1-1; D gene uncertain. V lost 5 bases and J lost 5, with 9 bases in between. The CDR3 spans 12 residues. Per the germline V gene, CDR1 is MNHNS and CDR2 is SASEGT. The CDR3 reads CASSWAGTEAFF. CDR3 DNA: TGTGCCAGCAGTTGGGCGGGGACTGAAGCTTTCTTT.

The chain couples TRBV29-1 to TRBJ2-1; 10 nucleotides align to TRBD2. Trimming at V came to 4 bases and at J to 6 bases, leaving 0 bases not matched to a gene. The germline gives CDR1 SQVTM, CDR2 ANQGSEA. CDR3 size: 12 residues. For the CDR3, the DNA is TGCAGCGTTGCTAGCGGGAGCAATGAGCAGTTCTTC. Amino acids: CSVASGSNEQFF.

This clone was recorded only once. The chain recombines TRBV11-2 with TRBJ2-1; 7 nucleotides align to TRBD2. The V gene's germline CDR1 is SGHAT and CDR2 FQNNGV. V was clipped by 1 base and J by 0 bases; unmatched bases: 0. This CDR3 contains 15 residues. Here the CDR3 reads CASSLGGGSYNEQFF. In DNA, the CDR3 is TGTGCCAGCAGCTTAGGGGGGGGCTCCTACAATGAGCAGTTCTTC.

The chain employs TRBV28 and TRBJ1-3; TRBD1 aligns across 8 bases. CDR3 length: 14 residues. Germline trimming cut 4 bases from V and 6 bases from J; bases unmatched to any gene: 5. Germline V CDR1 and CDR2: MDHEN, SYDVKM. CDR3 amino acids: CASSWTGYENTIYF. In DNA, the CDR3 is TGTGCCAGCAGTTGGACAGGGTACGAAAACACCATATATTTT.

The V call is TRBV7-9, the J call TRBJ2-6, with 8 bases that match TRBD1. CDR1 SEHNR and CDR2 FQNEAQ come from the germline V gene (reference sequence). This CDR3 region has 15 residues. After removal of 10 bases from V and 0 bases from J, the junction contained 5 bases not matched to a gene. CDR3 residues: CAITTGASGANVLTF. The DNA for the CDR3 is TGTGCCATTACGACAGGGGCCTCTGGGGCCAACGTCCTGACTTTC.

CDR3 bases: TGTGCCAGCAGTTTTCGGACTAGCGGGAGGGCCGGAGGGGAGCTGTTTTTT. It translates to CASSFRTSGRAGGELFF. This chain uses TRBV28 with TRBJ2-2, with 15 bases matching TRBD2. CDR3 length: 17 residues. V dropped 3 bases and J dropped 8; count of bases not matched to a gene: 7. The germline V gene encodes CDR1 MDHEN and CDR2 SYDVKM.